This TCR beta chain was obtained from a study of early T cells in non-severe SARS-CoV-2 infection. Study overall: Unsorted whole blood bulk RNA was sequenced, with unpaired chains.

The germline V gene has CDR1 KGHSH and CDR2 LQKENI. The CDR3 consists of 14 residues. Deletions cut 3 bases from V and 0 bases from J, with 9 bases between. Unique molecular identifiers were affixed to single, distinct cDNA molecules. One entry per CDR3 protein, called by TCRdb with MiXCR from the 5' RACE reads. The data contain about 56,000 distinct CDR3 sequences, roughly 15% of them singletons. A few counts support this clonotype. The chain employs TRBV18 and TRBJ2-7; D uncertain. The receptor's source is an adult who was a healthcare worker with PCR-confirmed SARS-CoV-2 infection or an uninfected control (not recorded which). The input for sequencing was whole blood, taken at baseline. The CDR3 coding sequence is TGTGCCAGCTCACCGCTCCCCAGCTCCTACGAGCAGTACTTC. Protein product: CASSPLPSSYEQYF.